The clone carrying this TCR beta chain came up a few times. The antigen remains unidentified. The record originates from a study of cytomegalovirus exposure and HLA in healthy donors. The study's findings and limits: Based on reports, TCR beta sequences accurately predicted HLA-A and HLA-B alleles for most subjects.

PCR used 60 Vbeta primers and 13 Jbeta primers. The data were produced by immunoSEQ multiplex PCR, yet TCRdb's version contains in-frame clones alone and is incomplete. The sample holds some 180,000 clones, about 13% seen once. The V gene's germline CDR1 is SGHNT and CDR2 YYREEE (reference sequence). The CDR3 runs 17 residues. After removal of 4 bases from V and 6 bases from J, the junction contained 13 bases not matched to a gene. The chain uses TRBV5-4 and TRBJ2-2, with 9 positions matching TRBD2. The clonotype was recovered from a man aged 50-59 years in good health and CMV-seropositive. The sequenced sample consisted of PBMCs. Here the CDR3 reads CASSPVGRGGNAGELFF. CDR3 bases: TGTGCCAGCAGCCCCGTAGGGCGGGGGGGCAATGCCGGGGAGCTGTTTTTT.